The T cell receptor (beta chain) under discussion was sequenced for a study of shared clonotypes between healthy human individuals (TCRdb year 2020). Looking at the study overall: The cohort comprised a couple of women and a few men aged 18 to 49 years. Blood TCR repertoires of about 5 healthy adults were deeply sequenced to estimate repertoire size and the extent of clonotype sharing between individuals. To increase sequencing depth and limit assay-specific biases, TCR repertoire library preparation and sequencing were carried out by different laboratories using diverse techniques. Between about 0.85 and 9.5 billion PBMCs per donor were obtained by leukapheresis. For each donor, three plates each were used for CD4 naive and CD4 memory, two plates were used for CD8 naive, and one plate was used for CD8 memory.

Using the deep immunoSEQ assay, TCR CDR3 regions were amplified from genomic DNA by multiplex PCR. Genomic DNA extracted from each cell subset was distributed evenly over all wells of several immunoSEQ 96-well plates, and each plate served as one replicate. For sorted subsets, each replicate PCR was loaded with about 200 ng genomic DNA, equivalent to 30,000 or so T cell genomes. Purified libraries were measured with a Qubit 3.0 fluorometer, size-checked on a Bioanalyzer 2100, and measured again with the KAPA Library Quantification kit. Each immunoSEQ 96-well plate was sequenced on its own single-read 150-cycle Illumina NextSeq 550 flow cell. The paper's processing steps were these. The immunoSEQ output contained only junctional sequences without quality scores, so filtering could not match that applied to full-length reads. To assign V/J genes and CDR3, sequences were annotated using PyIR, a Python wrapper for IgBLAST v1.9, with IMGT germline references. Reads were removed for weak V/J assignments (E-value above 1e-6), missing CDR3, stop codons, out-of-frame junctions, or ambiguous translated residues. V3J clonotypes were defined as sequences sharing the same inferred V gene, J gene, and CDR3 amino acid sequence. The percentage overlap between two repertoires was calculated by dividing the number of shared unique clonotypes by the size of the smaller repertoire. Repertoire richness was assessed with RTK rarefaction, the Chao1 estimator, and Recon v2.1 estimates of unobserved clonotypes. OLGA was used to compute generation probabilities for all TCRbeta clonotypes that the gDNA method yielded from several donors. TCRdb holds this immuneACCESS table with in-frame rearrangements only. Some clones are missing; in checked studies, unresolved V genes explain under half, and the rest has no known cause. The V and J calls and the clone size are those of that table, but D and trimming were determined from the DNA. The sample records some 2 million clones, 85% to 95% of which are singletons. Together, the top ten hold roughly 0.13% of the sample.

The donors were healthy, HIV-negative adults who had no recently reported acute infections or vaccinations. Every donor was a Caucasian adult living in Nashville, Tennessee, USA. CD4+ T cells were enriched through magnetic negative selection, after which naive cells were positively selected on CD45RA and the remaining negative fraction served as the memory subset. Blood was obtained by leukapheresis, after which PBMCs were separated by Ficoll-Histopaque density gradient centrifugation and cryopreserved in liquid nitrogen vapor phase. Analytical flow cytometry was used to check the purity and quantity of each magnetically sorted T cell population. From each sorted fraction, genomic DNA was isolated and quantified by UV absorbance on a Nanodrop 2000c. Including the terminal cysteine and phenylalanine, the CDR3 comprises 14 residues. Only CDR3 DNA remains: 42 bases, in frame from the first base. The CDR1 and CDR2 encoded by the germline V gene are MGHRA and YSYEKL. A distance of 9 bases separates the germline ends of V and J, which lose 1 base and 6 bases respectively.

The paper's findings and limits, for the study overall: Pairwise subsampling led to the expectation that sequencing depth would affect the degree of clonotype sharing among donors. Because the study included a small number of donors, the genetic and exposure-history diversity represented was limited. Compared with non-shared clonotypes, clonotypes shared by all four sorted-subset donors had higher generation probabilities. Only blood was sampled, and tissue TCR repertoires likely differ from those in blood. Sharing across several donors was observed for approximately 5% of naive CD4, 3.5% of naive CD8, 2% to 2.5% of memory CD4, and around 0.4% of memory CD8 clonotypes. Incomplete sequencing was indicated by rarefaction of sorted-subset datasets, despite the large sequencing depth. Naive subsets generally had larger estimated clonotype richness than memory subsets did.

With respect to this clone: What antigen it recognizes has not been identified. Base quality data are lacking; no much larger clone is found one base away.

Sequencing used naive CD4+ T cells sorted from blood. The cell subset or site label corresponds to: CD45RA+ positively selected. The chain uses TRBV4-1 and TRBJ2-2; confidence is insufficient to name the D gene. This TCR came from a man younger than 35 in good health. CDR3 region: CASSQVLAAGELFF. DNA sequence: TGCGCCAGCAGCCAAGTGTTGGCAGCCGGGGAGCTGTTTTTT.